This T cell receptor (beta chain) was recovered during a study of beta chain features in type 1 diabetes (dated 2018 in TCRdb). At the level of the whole study: Mean age, gender distribution, total cell number and subset yield were not different between patients and healthy donors. A total of roughly 110 million sorted cells were examined across all samples, and the number of cells per subset was strongly correlated with RNA yield. The study compared TCRB repertoires of sorted circulating CD4+ T cell subsets between recently diagnosed type 1 diabetes patients and matched healthy donors. Regulatory and stem cell-like memory subsets were isolated from only 8 patients and about 8 healthy donors, whereas naive and central memory subsets came from all 30 or so donors. Findings and caveats that apply to the study as a whole: Patients with type 1 diabetes made fewer insertions and deleted more nucleotides at VDJ recombination sites, implying thymic rearrangement abnormalities. Only small numbers of individuals were included in the HLA sub-analyses, which left unresolved whether HLA type had any influence on TCRB rearrangement. Because cDNA was sequenced instead of genomic DNA, activated cells with high expression could be over-represented, although the groups did not differ in activation or CD3 levels. Naive, central memory and regulatory TCRB repertoires appeared more similar among patients than among healthy donors. Shorter templates might have been favored by PCR, but patient and control samples were amplified and corrected together, so both groups would have been affected equally by any skew. Type 1 diabetes patients showed a moderate but significant shortening of TCRB CDR3 length in all four CD4+ subsets.

About this clone: What this receptor recognizes is not known. Nothing much larger sits one base from this clone, and base qualities are not available.

The entire amount of isolated RNA was reverse transcribed using the High Capacity cDNA Reverse Transcription Kit, so the sequenced TCRB transcripts were expressed ones. Deep immunoSEQ sequencing was applied to naive, central memory and regulatory T cell samples, giving an average of roughly 3.6 million total reads per sample. After sorted cells were lysed in RLT buffer, RNA was extracted with DNase-treated RNeasy Micro or Mini kits, with the choice depending on cell number. To prevent cross-contamination, each cell subset was processed individually, whereas patient and healthy donor samples were processed jointly. Using the immunoSEQ multiplex PCR, TCRB sequences were amplified from cDNA into 87-bp fragments spanning the CDR3 region. The amplicons were sequenced using the Illumina HiSeq platform. The study's own analysis went as follows. Synthetic template baselines were used to correct PCR bias computationally, reads within Hamming distance 2 were collapsed, and singletons that could not be merged were discarded. Reads were aligned against IMGT to assign V, D and J genes, CDR3 length and insertions or deletions at six rearrangement sites. Within each subset, clonotype counts were normalized to sorted cell number, after which true diversity and Gini coefficients were computed with the tcR R package. Repertoire sharing was quantified using the overlap coefficient calculated on TCRB nucleotide sequences. Out-of-frame TCRB sequences from naive cells were analyzed to stand in for the pre-selection repertoire. TCRdb obtained this table from immuneACCESS and retained in-frame rearrangements with V and J assigned. These tables miss some clones; where compared with another copy, unresolved V genes account for less than half of the shortfall, and the remainder is unexplained. Clone size and the V and J calls come from that table; the DNA yielded D and trimming. In this sample the table shows hundreds of thousands of clones, around an eighth of which occur a single time. The ten largest clones take up less than 0.025% of the sample.

A single peripheral blood draw of about 116 mL on average was collected from each donor into heparinised tubes. A BD FACSAria II was used to sort naive, central memory, regulatory and stem cell-like memory CD4+ T cells with a panel that included CD45RO, CCR7, CD25, CD127, CD95 and CD27. Every sorted population had a purity above 95%. Right away, PBMCs were isolated by Lymphoprep density gradient centrifugation and were stained directly, with no culture step. Samples were stained and sorted in pairs, with one healthy donor and one patient per experiment, so that batch effects were minimized. The source is a man aged 18 to 35 with type 1 diabetes. The sample taken for sequencing was naive CD4+ T cells from blood. According to the study, the label for this sample's cell subset or site signals: true naive CD4+ T cells.

The nucleotide sequence is given as TGTGCCAGCAGCCCGCAACAGGGTAATGAGCAGTTCTTC. Translated, it gives CASSPQQGNEQFF. The sequence links TRBV7-3 to TRBJ2-1; matching of 6 bases hints at TRBD1 as the D gene. Its CDR3 holds 13 amino acids, cysteine through phenylalanine. Of all the DNA, just the CDR3 is kept, 39 bases in frame from base 1. Between the V and J ends, shortened by 5 bases and 7 bases respectively, the junction contains 12 bases. CDR1 and CDR2 are read off the germline V gene as SGHTA and FQGTGA. This CDR3, with the reference TRBV7-3 and TRBJ2-1 proteins standing in past its ends, gives the full variable domain GAGVSQTPSNKVTEKGKYVELRCDPISGHTALYWYRQSLGQGPEFLIYFQGTGAADDSGLPNDRFFAVRPEGSVSTLKIQRTERGDSAVYLCASSPQQGNEQFFGPGTRLTVL.